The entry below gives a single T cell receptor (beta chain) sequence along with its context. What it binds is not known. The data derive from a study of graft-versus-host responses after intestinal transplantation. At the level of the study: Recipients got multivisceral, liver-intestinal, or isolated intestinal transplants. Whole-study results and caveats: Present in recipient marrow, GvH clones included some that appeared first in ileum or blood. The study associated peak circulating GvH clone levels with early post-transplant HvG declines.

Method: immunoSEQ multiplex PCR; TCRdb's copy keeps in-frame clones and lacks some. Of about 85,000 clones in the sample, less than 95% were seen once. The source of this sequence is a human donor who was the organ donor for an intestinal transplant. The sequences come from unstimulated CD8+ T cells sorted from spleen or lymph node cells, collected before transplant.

In DNA form, the CDR3 reads TGTGCCAGCAGATTAGACTCCCTCACGGGGGAGCTGTTTTTT. As protein: CASRLDSLTGELFF. This chain links TRBV6-5 with TRBJ2-2, with D unclear. V dropped 6 bases and J dropped 8 bases, with 16 bases sitting between them. The CDR3 extends over 14 amino acids. Germline loops: CDR1 MNHEY, CDR2 SVGAGI.